Presented here are 29 T cell receptor beta chains from one specimen sequenced in a study of CD8 T cells in Susac syndrome. With random hexamers, about 0.5 to 1 ug RNA was reverse transcribed. TCRdb reprocessed the immunoSEQ multiplex PCR reads with MiXCR, giving one entry per CDR3 protein. Among 80,000 or so distinct CDR3 sequences listed, roughly 95% were seen once. The sequencing sample was made of CD8+ T cells from PBMCs. The receptors were gathered from a human donor with Susac syndrome.

The chain uses TRBV29-1 and TRBJ2-1, with 11 positions matching TRBD1. Looked up from germline, CDR1 is SQVTM and CDR2 is ANQGSEA. Losses at the gene ends were 0 bases for V and 7 bases for J; bases not matched to a gene: 8. The CDR3 consists of 16 residues. DNA for the CDR3: TGCAGCGTTGAAGATCTACGGGGACAGGGGGAAAATGAGCAGTTCTTC. Its protein is CSVEDLRGQGENEQFF.

This rearrangement joins TRBV15 to TRBJ2-3, with TRBD2 matching over 7 bases. Germline V lookup: CDR1 LNHNV, CDR2 YYDKDF (reference sequence). The junction had 9 bases not matched to a gene; V was cut back by 5 bases and J by 4 bases. This CDR3 is built from 15 residues. CDR3 bases: TGTGCCACCAGCGCCCTAGCGGCTACCTCAGATACGCAGTATTTT. This sequence encodes CATSALAATSDTQYF.

This CDR3 reads CASSVGLAGSGELFF. The CDR3 DNA reads as TGTGCCAGCAGCGTTGGACTAGCGGGGTCCGGGGAGCTGTTTTTT. The chain links TRBV9 to TRBJ2-2; the match to TRBD2 covers 12 bases. Germline V gives CDR1 SGDLS, CDR2 YYNGEE. The CDR3 contains 15 residues. V lost 2 bases, J lost 6 bases, and 2 bases stayed unmatched.

The sample holds one count of this clonotype. The chain recombines TRBV4-3 with TRBJ2-6; D is unresolved. This CDR3 spans 16 amino acids. The V end lost 0 bases, the J end lost 0 bases, and 6 bases lay between the germline ends. Germline-derived CDR1 and CDR2 are LGHNA and YSLEER. The CDR3: CASSQDISSGANVLTF. The CDR3, as DNA: TGCGCCAGCAGCCAAGATATCAGCTCTGGGGCCAACGTCCTGACTTTC.

The chain combines TRBV9 with TRBJ1-2; D ambiguous. V lost 3 bases to trimming and J lost 6 bases, with 12 bases between them. CDR1 and CDR2 from the germline V gene are SGDLS and YYNGEE. The CDR3 runs 13 residues. The CDR3 reads CASSGTGRDGYTF. In nucleotides, the CDR3 is TGTGCCAGCAGCGGTACGGGTAGGGATGGCTACACCTTC.

The chain couples TRBV6-5 to TRBJ2-5; D is uncertain. Between the trimmed V and J ends, which lost 0 bases and 4 bases, there was a span of 6 bases. The germline gives CDR1 MNHEY, CDR2 SVGAGI. CDR3 size: 13 residues. The CDR3 bases are TGTGCCAGCAGTTACTCTGGGCGAGAGACCCAGTACTTC. The encoded protein is CASSYSGRETQYF.

V gene TRBV27 combines with J gene TRBJ2-7; D not resolved. This CDR3 has 12 residues. V lost 6 bases and J 3 bases, leaving 9 bases between the germline ends. Germline V gene sequence: CDR1 MNHEY, CDR2 SMNVEV (reference sequence). The CDR3: CASSPNNYEQYF. CDR3 DNA sequence: TGTGCCAGCAGCCCTAACAACTACGAGCAGTACTTC.

The chain links TRBV9 to TRBJ1-2; D possibly corresponds to TRBD1 (6 bases). The germline V gene has CDR1 SGDLS and CDR2 YYNGEE. The CDR3 sequence is 14 residues long. V lost 3 bases to trimming and J lost 8 bases, with 17 bases between them. CDR3 amino acids: CASSAFGGARGYTF. DNA of the CDR3: TGTGCCAGCAGCGCTTTCGGGGGGGCGCGAGGCTACACCTTC. Combining the CDR3 with reference TRBV9 and TRBJ1-2 gives the whole variable domain DSGVTQTPKHLITATGQRVTLRCSPRSGDLSVYWYQQSLDQGLQFLIQYYNGEERAKGNILERFSAQQFPDLHSELNLSSLELGDSALYFCASSAFGGARGYTFGSGTRLTVV.

The chain couples TRBV25-1 to TRBJ2-1, with D perhaps TRBD2 (6 bases). The CDR3 is 17 amino acids. V gave up 3 bases and J gave up 0 bases, with 15 bases separating them. Germline assignment: CDR1 MGHDK and CDR2 SYGVNS. The DNA for the CDR3 is TGTGCCAGCAGTGACCGCGGAGGGACGGGCTCCTACAATGAGCAGTTCTTC. This gives the protein CASSDRGGTGSYNEQFF. Supplemented by reference TRBV25-1 and TRBJ2-1, the full variable domain reads EADIYQTPRYLVIGTGKKITLECSQTMGHDKMYWYQQDPGMELHLIHYSYGVNSTEKGDLSSESTVSRIRTEHFPLTLESARPSHTSQYLCASSDRGGTGSYNEQFFGPGTRLTVL.

This CDR3 reads CASRGGGVNEQFF. In nucleotides, the CDR3 is TGTGCCAGCAGGGGCGGGGGGGTCAATGAGCAGTTCTTC. The chain is built from TRBV12-3 or TRBV12-4 and TRBJ2-1; 9 positions match TRBD2. Trimming at V came to 6 bases and at J to 6 bases, leaving 3 bases not matched to a gene. The CDR3 has 13 residues.

V usage is TRBV20-1 and J usage is TRBJ2-1, with 13 bases identical to TRBD2. The ends lost 6 bases at V and 3 bases at J; junction bases unmatched: 5. Per germline, CDR1 DFQATT and CDR2 SNEGSKA (reference sequence). The CDR3 has 15 amino acids. The CDR3 here is CSAPGTSGDYNEQFF. The CDR3 nucleotides read TGCAGTGCCCCCGGGACTAGCGGGGACTACAATGAGCAGTTCTTC.

V and J are TRBV20-1 and TRBJ1-5, with D perhaps matching TRBD1 (5 bases). The CDR3 spans 13 residues. Trimming removed 0 bases at V and 2 bases at J, with 5 bases between. Germline V gives CDR1 DFQATT, CDR2 SNEGSKA (reference sequence). CDR3 bases: TGCAGTGCTAGAGACAGGGGCAATCAGCCCCAGCATTTT. Its translation: CSARDRGNQPQHF.

Only one count was recorded for this clonotype. V gene TRBV6-2 or TRBV6-3 combines with J gene TRBJ2-7; the D gene is possibly TRBD2 (5 bases). The V end lost 7 bases, the J end lost 6 bases, and 10 bases lay between the germline ends. Germline CDR1 reads MNHEY; CDR2 reads SVGEGT. CDR3 length: 11 amino acids. The CDR3 DNA reads TGTGCCAGCACGTCGAGCGGCGAGCAGTACTTC. Translation gives CASTSSGEQYF.

The rearrangement links TRBV5-7 to TRBJ1-2; no firm D call. TRBV5-7 is filed as an ORF, its function uncertain. Trimming left V 0 bases short and J 2 bases short, with 8 bases between. This CDR3 region has 14 residues. The CDR3 coding sequence is TGTGCCAGCAGCTTGGACACGACGAACTATGGCTACACCTTC. The encoded protein is CASSLDTTNYGYTF.

The chain links TRBV29-1 to TRBJ2-7; D is unclear. The germline V gene has CDR1 SQVTM and CDR2 ANQGSEA. The CDR3 extends over 13 amino acids. The V end was cut by 3 bases, the J end by 3 bases, with 12 bases between. The CDR3 loop reads CSVETQNSYEQYF. CDR3 nucleotides: TGCAGCGTTGAGACTCAAAACAGCTACGAGCAGTACTTC.

The genes are TRBV11-2 and TRBJ2-7, with D tentatively TRBD2 (6 bases). The CDR3 consists of 14 residues. Between the trimmed V and J ends, which lost 4 bases and 1 base, there was a span of 11 bases. Germline CDR1 reads SGHAT; CDR2 reads FQNNGV. The CDR3 loop is CASSYTGGSYEQYF. For the CDR3, the DNA is TGTGCCAGCAGCTATACTGGAGGGTCCTACGAGCAGTACTTC.

The chain uses TRBV7-2 and TRBJ1-1; D unresolved. V was pared by 4 bases and J by 7 bases, with 10 bases between. Germline values: CDR1 SGHTA, CDR2 FQGNSA. This CDR3 has 12 amino acids. The CDR3 here is CASSSARFEAFF. The CDR3 bases are TGTGCCAGCAGCTCCGCGCGATTTGAAGCTTTCTTT.

The V gene is TRBV20-1, the J gene TRBJ1-1; TRBD1 matches at 10 bases. The V and J ends lost 0 bases and 4 bases, in that order; junction bases with no gene match: 2. Looked up from germline, CDR1 is DFQATT and CDR2 is SNEGSKA (reference sequence). The CDR3 totals 14 residues. The CDR3 nucleotides read TGCAGTGCTAGAGATGGACAGGGGGGCACTGAAGCTTTCTTT. Translation gives CSARDGQGGTEAFF.

The chain is built from TRBV9 and TRBJ2-5, with 10 bases lining up with TRBD1. The germline gives CDR1 SGDLS, CDR2 YYNGEE. This CDR3 contains 15 residues. The ends lost 3 bases at V and 6 bases at J; junction bases unmatched: 8. CDR3 sequence (DNA): TGTGCCAGCAGCGCGGGGGGACAGGGGACGAAGACCCAGTACTTC. As protein: CASSAGGQGTKTQYF.

This clonotype was seen once. The chain recombines TRBV7-2 with TRBJ2-7, with TRBD1 identical over 7 bases. The CDR3 runs to 14 residues. CDR1 and CDR2 (germline): SGHTA, FQGNSA. The V and J ends lost 5 bases and 2 bases, in that order; junction bases with no gene match: 6. CDR3 region: CASSTSDRTYEQYF. In DNA, the CDR3 is TGTGCCAGCAGCACCTCGGACAGGACCTACGAGCAGTACTTC.

The V and J genes are TRBV29-1 and TRBJ2-6; 9 bases are shared with TRBD2. J lost 0 bases, V lost 7 bases, and 7 bases had no gene match. Germline V CDR1 and CDR2: SQVTM, ANQGSEA. CDR3 length: 16 amino acids. CDR3 nucleotide sequence: TGCAGCGCGCAAGTTAGCGGGAGCTCTGGGGCCAACGTCCTGACTTTC. Amino acids: CSAQVSGSSGANVLTF.

The rearrangement links TRBV13 to TRBJ2-7; D uncertain. Germline V gene data show CDR1 as PRHDT and CDR2 as FYEKMQ (reference sequence). The CDR3 is made up of 12 amino acids. V shed 2 bases and J shed 7 bases, with 9 bases lying between them. Here the CDR3 reads CASSLRRAEQYF. Here the CDR3 DNA reads TGTGCCAGCAGCTTAAGACGGGCAGAGCAGTACTTC.

This chain joins TRBV9 and TRBJ2-2; D is uncertain. The germline V gene has CDR1 SGDLS and CDR2 YYNGEE. V was trimmed by 0 bases and J by 8 bases, leaving 5 bases between them. The CDR3 extends over 12 amino acids. CDR3 protein: CASSVDAGELFF. The DNA of the CDR3 is TGTGCCAGCAGCGTAGATGCAGGGGAGCTGTTTTTT.

V is TRBV6-1 and J is TRBJ2-7; no reliable D call. CDR1 and CDR2 from the germline V gene are MNHNS and SASEGT. This CDR3 has 12 residues. Trimming cost V 2 bases and J 4 bases, with 6 bases left between them. The CDR3 loop reads CASSEFGYEQYF. The CDR3 nucleotides read TGTGCCAGCAGTGAATTCGGTTACGAGCAGTACTTC.

The V call is TRBV5-1, the J call TRBJ2-3; the match to TRBD2 covers 14 bases. The V gene's germline CDR1 is SGHRS and CDR2 YFSETQ. J gave up 6 bases and V 4 bases, and 10 bases lay outside the gene matches. The CDR3 is 17 amino acids. In nucleotides, the CDR3 is TGCGCCAGCAGCGACTACGAGACTAGCGGGGGGGCGGATACGCAGTATTTT. This codes for CASSDYETSGGADTQYF.

The V gene is TRBV6-6, the J gene TRBJ2-3, with 7 nucleotides matching TRBD2. This CDR3 is 15 amino acids long. The J segment lost 4 bases and the V segment lost 7 bases, leaving 11 bases of the junction unmatched. Germline CDR1 is MNHNY and CDR2 is SVGAGI (reference sequence). The CDR3 here is CASTFSGARSDTQYF. The CDR3 nucleotides are TGTGCCAGCACCTTCAGCGGGGCAAGGTCAGATACGCAGTATTTT.

This chain uses TRBV13 with TRBJ2-7, with TRBD2 identical over 7 bases. The ends lost 0 bases at V and 4 bases at J; junction bases unmatched: 3. The CDR3 sequence is 14 residues long. Germline-derived CDR1 and CDR2 are PRHDT and FYEKMQ (reference sequence). The DNA of the CDR3 is TGTGCCAGCAGCTTAGGCCTGGGGGGGTACGAGCAGTACTTC. This encodes CASSLGLGGYEQYF.

This chain links TRBV12-3 or TRBV12-4 with TRBJ2-7; D is possibly TRBD1 or TRBD2 (6 bases each). This CDR3 has 16 residues. V was trimmed by 0 bases and J by 0 bases, leaving 12 bases between them. CDR3 DNA: TGTGCCAGCAGTTTAGCGGGGGGCACCAGCTCCTACGAGCAGTACTTC. The encoded protein is CASSLAGGTSSYEQYF.

V and J are TRBV27 and TRBJ2-7, with D perhaps matching TRBD1 (6 bases). V lost 3 bases to trimming and J lost 5 bases, with 14 bases between them. Germline V gives CDR1 MNHEY, CDR2 SMNVEV (reference sequence). The CDR3 loop spans 14 amino acids. This CDR3 reads CASSFTGSEHEQYF. Here the CDR3 DNA reads TGTGCCAGCAGTTTCACAGGGAGTGAGCACGAGCAGTACTTC.